A selection of T cell receptor beta chains follows, all from one sample in a study of glioma-infiltrating T cells. TCRdb reanalysed the multiplex PCR reads using MiXCR and keeps one entry per CDR3 protein. The sample has 1,800 or so distinct CDR3 sequences; 28% are singletons. Sequencing was carried out using glioma tissue, nonneoplastic brain tissue, or PBMCs (not recorded which). These receptor sequences come from a human donor with low-grade glioma or glioblastoma, undergoing nonglioma brain surgery, or in good health (not recorded which). The CDR3 runs from the conserved cysteine through the conserved F or W. D genes are given only for firm matches. Clone size is given for some rows only: seen once, a few or many times, or a class if the clone is expanded.

cdr3_aa: CASSAGGGLEAFF
cdr3_nt: TGCGCCAGCAGCGCAGGGGGGGGCCTTGAAGCTTTCTTT
clone_size: medium-sized
v_call: TRBV10-2
j_call: TRBJ1-1
d_call: TRBD1

cdr3_aa: CASSLGFTEAFF
cdr3_nt: TGTGCCAGCAGTTTGGGTTTCACTGAAGCTTTCTTT
clone_size: -
v_call: TRBV12-3/TRBV12-4
j_call: TRBJ1-1
d_call: -

cdr3_aa: CASSSGTGATDTQYF
cdr3_nt: TGTGCCAGCTCCTCCGGGACAGGGGCCACAGATACGCAGTATTTT
clone_size: -
v_call: TRBV9
j_call: TRBJ2-3
d_call: TRBD1

cdr3_aa: CSAPDDSGRRTDTQYF
cdr3_nt: TGCAGTGCCCCTGATGATAGCGGGAGGCGCACAGATACGCAGTATTTT
clone_size: medium-sized
v_call: TRBV20-1
j_call: TRBJ2-3
d_call: TRBD2

cdr3_aa: CASSLAEPLRTGELFF
cdr3_nt: TGTGCCAGCAGCTTAGCGGAGCCCCTAAGGACGGGGGAGCTGTTTTTT
clone_size: -
v_call: TRBV7-2
j_call: TRBJ2-2
d_call: -

cdr3_aa: CASSHRLVTEQFF
cdr3_nt: TGTGCCAGCAGCCATCGACTAGTTACTGAGCAGTTCTTC
clone_size: few
v_call: TRBV14
j_call: TRBJ2-1
d_call: -

cdr3_aa: CASSQSGGQGPSGEQYF
cdr3_nt: TGTGCCAGCAGCCAATCTGGGGGACAGGGCCCGAGCGGCGAGCAGTACTTC
clone_size: -
v_call: TRBV3-1
j_call: TRBJ2-7
d_call: TRBD1

cdr3_aa: CASRKHGTEQYF
cdr3_nt: TGTGCCAGCAGAAAGCATGGGACAGAGCAGTACTTC
clone_size: medium-sized
v_call: TRBV6-1
j_call: TRBJ2-7
d_call: -

cdr3_aa: CATATGSGEQYF
cdr3_nt: TGTGCCACCGCGACGGGTTCGGGCGAGCAGTACTTC
clone_size: few
v_call: TRBV2
j_call: TRBJ2-7
d_call: -

cdr3_aa: CASGESTDQETQYF
cdr3_nt: TGTGCCAGCGGAGAATCGACAGATCAAGAGACCCAGTACTTC
clone_size: -
v_call: TRBV12-3/TRBV12-4
j_call: TRBJ2-5
d_call: -

cdr3_aa: CASRSGMTADTQYF
cdr3_nt: TGTGCCAGCAGAAGCGGGATGACCGCAGATACGCAGTATTTT
clone_size: medium-sized
v_call: TRBV2
j_call: TRBJ2-3
d_call: TRBD2

cdr3_aa: CSATGLAGGPNTQYF
cdr3_nt: TGCAGTGCTACCGGACTAGCGGGAGGGCCAAATACGCAGTATTTT
clone_size: medium-sized
v_call: TRBV20-1
j_call: TRBJ2-3
d_call: TRBD2

cdr3_aa: CASSSLRGSSDTQYF
cdr3_nt: TGTGCCAGCAGCTCGCTCAGGGGTTCGTCAGATACGCAGTATTTT
clone_size: few
v_call: TRBV11-2
j_call: TRBJ2-3
d_call: -

cdr3_aa: CASSQDASETEAFF
cdr3_nt: TGTGCCAGCAGCCAAGATGCGTCAGAGACTGAAGCTTTCTTT
clone_size: large
v_call: TRBV4-2
j_call: TRBJ1-1
d_call: -

cdr3_aa: CASRAGGAGQPQHF
cdr3_nt: TGTGCCAGCAGGGCAGGGGGAGCCGGTCAGCCCCAGCATTTT
clone_size: large
v_call: TRBV6-1
j_call: TRBJ1-5
d_call: TRBD1

cdr3_aa: CASSLEPPDEAFF
cdr3_nt: TGTGCCAGCAGCTTAGAGCCTCCAGATGAAGCTTTCTTT
clone_size: few
v_call: TRBV11-2
j_call: TRBJ1-1
d_call: -

cdr3_aa: CASRLTGTSASYEQYF
cdr3_nt: TGTGCCAGCAGGTTAACCGGGACTAGCGCATCCTACGAGCAGTACTTC
clone_size: few
v_call: TRBV28
j_call: TRBJ2-7
d_call: TRBD2

cdr3_aa: CASSVDGYNEQFF
cdr3_nt: TGTGCCAGCAGCGTCGACGGATACAATGAGCAGTTCTTC
clone_size: -
v_call: TRBV11-1
j_call: TRBJ2-1
d_call: -

cdr3_aa: CASGRTGGQETQYF
cdr3_nt: TGTGCCAGCGGGCGGACTGGCGGCCAAGAGACCCAGTACTTC
clone_size: large
v_call: TRBV18
j_call: TRBJ2-5
d_call: -

cdr3_aa: CAISGSAGAYNEQFF
cdr3_nt: TGTGCCATCAGTGGGTCCGCGGGAGCCTACAATGAGCAGTTCTTC
clone_size: medium-sized
v_call: TRBV10-3
j_call: TRBJ2-1
d_call: TRBD2

cdr3_aa: CASSLQLAGTYNEQFF
cdr3_nt: TGTGCCAGCAGCCTACAGTTAGCGGGAACATACAATGAGCAGTTCTTC
clone_size: medium-sized
v_call: TRBV6-1
j_call: TRBJ2-1
d_call: TRBD2

cdr3_aa: CSARAAGCSYEQYF
cdr3_nt: TGCAGTGCTAGAGCCGCCGGTTGCTCCTACGAGCAGTACTTT
clone_size: -
v_call: TRBV20-1
j_call: TRBJ2-7
d_call: -

cdr3_aa: CASSTHTDALYGYTF
cdr3_nt: TGTGCCAGCAGTACTCACACCGACGCTCTCTATGGCTACACCTTC
clone_size: large
v_call: TRBV27
j_call: TRBJ1-2
d_call: -

cdr3_aa: CASSQRSSGNTIYF
cdr3_nt: TGTGCCAGCTCACAGAGGTCCTCTGGAAACACCATATATTTT
clone_size: medium-sized
v_call: TRBV6-1
j_call: TRBJ1-3
d_call: -

cdr3_aa: CASSQEEANNEKLFF
cdr3_nt: TGTGCCAGCAGCCAAGAGGAAGCGAATAATGAAAAACTGTTTTTT
clone_size: few
v_call: TRBV4-2
j_call: TRBJ1-4
d_call: -

cdr3_aa: CASSPLHRGLNNEQFF
cdr3_nt: TGTGCCAGCAGCCCTCTGCATCGGGGGTTGAACAATGAGCAGTTCTTC
clone_size: -
v_call: TRBV3-1
j_call: TRBJ2-1
d_call: -

cdr3_aa: CSARGLADNEQFF
cdr3_nt: TGCAGTGCTAGGGGCCTAGCGGACAATGAGCAGTTCTTC
clone_size: medium-sized
v_call: TRBV20-1
j_call: TRBJ2-1
d_call: TRBD2

cdr3_aa: CSARGYPSEPYEQYF
cdr3_nt: TGCAGTGCTAGAGGTTACCCTTCTGAGCCCTACGAGCAGTACTTC
clone_size: medium-sized
v_call: TRBV20-1
j_call: TRBJ2-7
d_call: -

cdr3_aa: CASSIPGGEQYF
cdr3_nt: TGCGCCAGCAGTATTCCAGGGGGAGAGCAGTACTTC
clone_size: -
v_call: TRBV4-3
j_call: TRBJ2-7
d_call: TRBD1

cdr3_aa: CASKSGTSGSYEQYF
cdr3_nt: TGTGCCAGCAAATCCGGGACTAGCGGCTCCTACGAGCAGTACTTC
clone_size: medium-sized
v_call: TRBV28
j_call: TRBJ2-7
d_call: TRBD2

cdr3_aa: CASQLAGGMNTEAFF
cdr3_nt: TGTGCCAGCCAATTAGCCGGGGGCATGAACACTGAAGCTTTCTTT
clone_size: -
v_call: TRBV7-9
j_call: TRBJ1-1
d_call: -

cdr3_aa: CSSSPVGRDTDTQYF
cdr3_nt: TGTTCCAGCAGTCCCGTTGGGCGAGACACAGATACGCAGTATTTT
clone_size: -
v_call: TRBV6-1
j_call: TRBJ2-3
d_call: -

cdr3_aa: CASSRANEQFF
cdr3_nt: TGTGCCAGCAGTCGAGCTAATGAGCAGTTCTTC
clone_size: large
v_call: TRBV6-2/TRBV6-3
j_call: TRBJ2-1
d_call: -

cdr3_aa: CATYTGPGELFF
cdr3_nt: TGTGCCACGTACACTGGGCCGGGGGAGCTGTTTTTT
clone_size: large
v_call: TRBV28
j_call: TRBJ2-2
d_call: -

cdr3_aa: CASSYEPTGEGYTF
cdr3_nt: TGTGCCAGCAGTTACGAACCGACAGGGGAAGGCTACACCTTC
clone_size: -
v_call: TRBV28
j_call: TRBJ1-2
d_call: TRBD1

cdr3_aa: CASSIWGQGIRLSGYTF
cdr3_nt: TGTGCCAGTAGTATTTGGGGACAGGGAATAAGACTGTCCGGCTACACCTTC
clone_size: -
v_call: TRBV19
j_call: TRBJ1-2
d_call: TRBD1

cdr3_aa: CASTRLGGNTEAFF
cdr3_nt: TGTGCCAGCACTCGCCTCGGTGGGAACACTGAAGCTTTCTTT
clone_size: -
v_call: TRBV12-3/TRBV12-4
j_call: TRBJ1-1
d_call: -